This T cell receptor beta chain was captured in a study of blood T cells in healthy people across ages. Study-level results: Reliance upon unsorted PBMCs precluded definitive naive versus antigen-experienced comparison.

The CDR3 length is 14 residues. Between the trimmed V and J ends, which lost 0 bases and 0 bases, there was a span of 3 bases. Germline lookup yields CDR1 DFQATT and CDR2 SNEGSKA (reference sequence). Together with a sample-barcoded 5' primer, a J-beta primer mix was included in a second PCR lasting roughly 6 to 12 cycles. TCRdb processed the 5' RACE reads anew with MiXCR; each CDR3 protein has one entry. Of about 640,000 distinct CDR3 sequences listed, roughly 58% are singletons. Healthy Caucasian individuals from Russia aged about 6 to 90 served as donors. Comment on this clonotype: What it recognizes is unknown.

The chain carries TRBV20-1 and TRBJ2-6; D remains unclear. The sequenced sample consisted of blood. The source is a man aged 60 to 75 in good health. CDR3 amino acids: CSARDNSGANVLTF. The CDR3 region has the DNA TGCAGTGCTAGAGATAACTCTGGGGCCAACGTCCTGACTTTC.